This T cell receptor beta chain is drawn from a study of cytotoxic CD8 clonotypes in ibrutinib-treated CLL. Study-wide background: The group held 10 to 11 relapsed/refractory and approximately 15 treatment-naive patients, with 17 IGHV unmutated. Findings and limits, study-wide: Circulating CD8+ T-cell counts were tracked by baseline clonality, which exceeded that of age-matched healthy donors. Baseline levels were approached again at progression, after clonality had risen at ibrutinib response. Shared public clonotypes were rare, and on treatment they either got smaller or stayed the same.

With regard to this clone: Its antigen is unidentified.

The data were produced by immunoSEQ multiplex PCR, yet TCRdb's version contains in-frame clones alone and is incomplete. This sample carries roughly 36,000 clones, around 63% of them seen once, and the ten largest clones take roughly a quarter. The CDR3 consists of 11 residues. Trimming cost V 5 bases and J 7 bases, with 9 bases left between them. Germline V CDR1 and CDR2: SEHNR, FQNEAQ (reference sequence). The J gene is TRBJ2-7, the V gene TRBV7-9; D unclear. This receptor was taken from a human donor with chronic lymphocytic leukemia. Material: PBMCs, obtained before ibrutinib treatment. Here the CDR3 DNA reads TGTGCCAGCAGCCGAAGGTGGGAGCAGTACTTC. It specifies CASSRRWEQYF. Looking up the rest from reference TRBV7-9 and TRBJ2-7 gives the full variable domain: DTGVSQNPRHKITKRGQNVTFRCDPISEHNRLYWYRQTLGQGPEFLTYFQNEAQLEKSRLLSDRFSAERPKGSFSTLEIQRTEQGDSAMYLCASSRRWEQYFGPGTRLTVT.